A selection of T cell receptor beta chains follows, all from one sample in a study of blood T cell repertoires in COVID-19. The method was immunoSEQ multiplex PCR; TCRdb's version includes in-frame clones alone and lacks a portion of them. The table records 200,000 to 300,000 clones, 75% to 90% of them present only once. Material for sequencing was peripheral blood. The receptors stem from a woman in her thirties or forties who had recovered from COVID-19. The CDR3 runs from the conserved cysteine through the conserved F or W. Each record gives: clone size, J gene, V gene, D gene, CDR3 protein, CDR3 DNA. The D gene is left open where the match is weak. Size values are once, few and many counts, or a class for expanded clones, and some rows have none.

- TRBJ1-3 TRBV6-1 TRBD1 CASSETSTGAGNTIYF TGTGCCAGCAGTGAAACCAGTACAGGGGCCGGAAACACCATATATTTT
- TRBJ1-3 TRBV19 TRBD1 CASRQGSGNTIYF TGTGCCAGCCGACAGGGATCTGGAAACACCATATATTTT
- TRBJ2-7 TRBV30 TRBD1 CATRRDRSYEQYF TGTGCCACGCGTAGGGACAGGTCCTACGAGCAGTACTTC
- TRBJ2-3 TRBV3-1/TRBV3-2 TRBD2 CASSQALADSTDTQYF TGTGCCAGCAGCCAAGCACTAGCGGACAGCACAGATACGCAGTATTTT
- TRBJ1-2 TRBV20-1 - CSASALGQGFYGYTF TGCAGTGCTAGTGCCCTGGGGCAGGGTTTCTATGGCTACACCTTC
- TRBJ2-5 TRBV21-1 - CASSIVPGKETQYF TGTGCCAGCAGCATTGTACCAGGGAAGGAGACCCAGTACTTC
- TRBJ1-6 TRBV2 - CATQGNLVYNSPLHF TGTGCCACCCAGGGGAATTTGGTATACAATTCACCCCTCCACTTT
- TRBJ1-5 TRBV9 - CASSVAGTSNQPQHF TGTGCCAGCAGCGTAGCCGGGACAAGCAATCAGCCCCAGCATTTT
- TRBJ1-6 TRBV9 - CASSLRGNYNSPLHF TGTGCCAGCAGCCTTCGGGGGAACTATAATTCACCCCTCCACTTT
- TRBJ1-1 TRBV2 - CASGLLNTEAFF TGTGCCAGCGGACTGTTGAACACTGAAGCTTTCTTT
once TRBJ1-2 TRBV6-5 TRBD1 CASSSSWDRVYYTF TGTGCCAGCAGTTCCTCGTGGGACAGGGTATACTACACCTTC
- TRBJ1-1 TRBV7-9 - CASSLIGGPAAFNTEAFF TGTGCCAGCAGCCTCATAGGCGGGCCCGCGGCATTCAACACTGAAGCTTTCTTT
- TRBJ2-2 TRBV4-3 TRBD1 CASSRQTGFNTGELFF TGCGCCAGCAGCCGGCAGACAGGGTTTAACACCGGGGAGCTGTTTTTT
- TRBJ2-1 TRBV9 TRBD2 CASSVVSGGLSSYNEQFF TGTGCCAGCAGCGTAGTAAGCGGGGGGCTAAGCTCCTACAATGAGCAGTTCTTC
- TRBJ1-4 TRBV12-5 - CASGLEGEKLFF TGTGCTAGTGGTTTGGAGGGGGAAAAACTGTTTTTT
- TRBJ2-1 TRBV5-1 TRBD2 CASSIIPGLAGDNEQFF TGCGCCAGCAGCATAATTCCGGGACTAGCGGGGGACAATGAGCAGTTCTTC
- TRBJ1-2 TRBV6-5 TRBD1 CASSLWGQGNFYGYTF TGTGCCAGCAGTTTATGGGGACAGGGGAATTTCTATGGCTACACCTTC
- TRBJ1-2 TRBV7-9 TRBD1 CASSLTGARFLNYGYTF TGTGCCAGCAGCTTAACAGGGGCCCGCTTCCTCAACTATGGCTACACCTTC
- TRBJ2-7 TRBV14 - CASRPTGFYEQYF TGTGCCAGCAGGCCCACAGGTTTCTACGAGCAGTACTTC
- TRBJ2-5 TRBV5-1 - CASSLLRRQETQYF TGCGCCAGCAGCTTGCTTCGCAGACAAGAGACCCAGTACTTC
- TRBJ2-1 TRBV7-3 - CASSLSAGYNEQFF TGTGCCAGCAGCTTAAGTGCGGGGTACAATGAGCAGTTCTTC
- TRBJ2-7 TRBV7-2 - CASSLSSGVLGYEQYF TGTGCCAGCAGCTTATCATCAGGGGTATTGGGCTACGAGCAGTACTTC